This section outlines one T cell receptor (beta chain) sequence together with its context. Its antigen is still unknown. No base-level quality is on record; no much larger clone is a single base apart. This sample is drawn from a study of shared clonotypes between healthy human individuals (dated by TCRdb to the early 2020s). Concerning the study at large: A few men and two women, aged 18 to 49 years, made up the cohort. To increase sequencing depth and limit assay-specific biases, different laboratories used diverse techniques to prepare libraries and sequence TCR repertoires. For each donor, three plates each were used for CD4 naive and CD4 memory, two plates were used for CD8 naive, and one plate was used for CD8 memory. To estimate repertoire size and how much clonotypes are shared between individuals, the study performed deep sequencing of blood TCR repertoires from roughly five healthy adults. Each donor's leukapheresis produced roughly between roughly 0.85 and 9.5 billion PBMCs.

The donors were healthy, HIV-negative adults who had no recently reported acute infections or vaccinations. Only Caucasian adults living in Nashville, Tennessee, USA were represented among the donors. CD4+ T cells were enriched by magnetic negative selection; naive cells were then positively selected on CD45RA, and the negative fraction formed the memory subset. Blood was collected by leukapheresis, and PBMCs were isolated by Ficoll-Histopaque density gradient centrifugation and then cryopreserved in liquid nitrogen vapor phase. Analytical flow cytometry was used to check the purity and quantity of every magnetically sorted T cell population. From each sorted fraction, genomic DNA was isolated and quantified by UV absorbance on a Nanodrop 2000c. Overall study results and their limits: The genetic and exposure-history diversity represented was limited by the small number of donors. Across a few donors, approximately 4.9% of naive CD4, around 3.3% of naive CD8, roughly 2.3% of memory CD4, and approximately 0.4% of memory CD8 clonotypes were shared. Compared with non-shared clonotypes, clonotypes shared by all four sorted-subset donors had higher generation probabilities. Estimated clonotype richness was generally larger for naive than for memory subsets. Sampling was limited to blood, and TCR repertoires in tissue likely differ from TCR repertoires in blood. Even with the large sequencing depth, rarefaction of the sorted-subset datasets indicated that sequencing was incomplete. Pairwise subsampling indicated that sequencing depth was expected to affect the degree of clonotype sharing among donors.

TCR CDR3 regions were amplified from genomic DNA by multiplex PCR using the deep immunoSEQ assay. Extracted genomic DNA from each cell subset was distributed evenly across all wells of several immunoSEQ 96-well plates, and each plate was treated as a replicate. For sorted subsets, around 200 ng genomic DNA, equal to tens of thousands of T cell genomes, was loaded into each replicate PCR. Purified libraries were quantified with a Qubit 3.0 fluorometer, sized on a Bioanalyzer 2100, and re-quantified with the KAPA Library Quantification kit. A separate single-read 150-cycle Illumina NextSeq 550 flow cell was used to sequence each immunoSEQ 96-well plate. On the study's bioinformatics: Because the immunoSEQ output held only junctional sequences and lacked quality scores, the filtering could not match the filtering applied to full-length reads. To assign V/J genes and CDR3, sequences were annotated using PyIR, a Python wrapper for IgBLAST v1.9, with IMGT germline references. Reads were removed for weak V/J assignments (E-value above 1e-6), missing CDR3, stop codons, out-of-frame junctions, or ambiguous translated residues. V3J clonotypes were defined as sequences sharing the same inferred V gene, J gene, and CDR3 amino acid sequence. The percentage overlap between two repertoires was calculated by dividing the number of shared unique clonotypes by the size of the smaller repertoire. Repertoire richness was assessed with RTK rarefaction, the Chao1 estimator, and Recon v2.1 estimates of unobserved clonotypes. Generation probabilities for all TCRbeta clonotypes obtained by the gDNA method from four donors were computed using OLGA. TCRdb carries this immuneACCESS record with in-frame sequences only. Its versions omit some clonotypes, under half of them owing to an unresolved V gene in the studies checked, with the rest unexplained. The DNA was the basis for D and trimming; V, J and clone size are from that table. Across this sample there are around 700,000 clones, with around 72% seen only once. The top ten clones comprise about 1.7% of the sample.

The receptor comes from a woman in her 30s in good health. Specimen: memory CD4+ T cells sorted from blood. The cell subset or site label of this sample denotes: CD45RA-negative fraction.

The bases are TGTGCCAGCTCACCACGCGGTCCGGACACTGAAGCTTTCTTT. Its protein is CASSPRGPDTEAFF. This chain joins TRBV18 to TRBJ1-1, with no reliable assignment of the D segment. V loses 1 base, J loses 3 bases, and the germline ends lie 9 bases apart. The germline V gene encodes CDR1 KGHSH and CDR2 LQKENI. The CDR3 has 14 amino acids, counting the end cysteine and phenylalanine. The read is trimmed to its CDR3 DNA, 42 bases read in frame from base 1.